The 5 T cell receptor beta chains given below trace back to one sample, sequenced in a study of cytomegalovirus exposure and HLA in healthy donors. The PCR was carried out with 60 Vbeta primers and 13 Jbeta primers. The repertoire was sequenced with immunoSEQ multiplex PCR; TCRdb's copy has only in-frame clones and lacks some. The sample gives under 200,000 clones, approximately 78% of which show up once; roughly 0.75% is in the top ten. Sample: PBMCs. The receptors stem from a woman between 18 and 30 years old in good health and CMV-seronegative.

This clone was counted only a few times. The chain joins TRBV19 to TRBJ1-1; D gene unclear. Germline CDR1 and CDR2: LNHDA and SQIVND (reference sequence). The V gene lost 10 bases and the J gene lost 3 bases, with 12 bases spanning the gap. The CDR3 consists of 12 residues. For the CDR3, the DNA is TGTGCCACCGGACCGAGGGACACTGAAGCTTTCTTT. Translation: CATGPRDTEAFF.

This clone was detected a few times. The chain joins TRBV6-1 to TRBJ1-2; no definite D call. This CDR3 has 12 residues. The germline V gene encodes CDR1 MNHNS and CDR2 SASEGT. Trimming took 3 bases from V and 4 from J, leaving 6 bases between them. For the CDR3, the DNA is TGTGCCAGCAGTGACATTTTCTATGGCTACACCTTC. It yields the protein CASSDIFYGYTF.

The chain has TRBV2 and TRBJ1-5; 10 nucleotides agree with TRBD1. CDR3 size: 19 residues. Trimming removed 7 bases from V and 2 bases from J; junction bases left unmatched: 17. CDR1 and CDR2 from the germline V gene are SNHLY and FYNNEI. CDR3 nucleotides: TGTGCCAGCAATGGGGGACAGGGGTTGGTAGGGGATGGCAATCAGCCCCAGCATTTT. Translated, it gives CASNGGQGLVGDGNQPQHF. Full variable domain (missing parts from reference TRBV2 and TRBJ1-5): EPEVTQTPSHQVTQMGQEVILRCVPISNHLYFYWYRQILGQKVEFLVSFYNNEISEKSEIFDDQFSVERPDGSNFTLKIRSTKLEDSAMYFCASNGGQGLVGDGNQPQHFGDGTRLSIL.

The rearrangement links TRBV10-1 to TRBJ1-5; D gene uncertain. Germline V gives CDR1 WNHNN, CDR2 SYGVQD (reference sequence). V was clipped by 2 bases and J by 5 bases, with 7 bases between them. CDR3 length: 13 amino acids. Written as DNA, the CDR3 is TGCGCCAGCAGTGAGGAGGGCCATCAGCCCCAGCATTTT. Translated: CASSEEGHQPQHF.

This clone has only a few counts. The J gene is TRBJ2-5, the V gene TRBV7-6, with TRBD2 matching over 9 bases. Germline values: CDR1 SGHVS, CDR2 FNYEAQ. V lost 1 base to trimming and J lost 4 bases; unmatched junction nucleotides: 4. This CDR3 spans 15 amino acids. Here the CDR3 reads CASSLDLAGAETQYF. The CDR3 DNA is TGTGCCAGCAGCTTAGATTTAGCGGGGGCAGAGACCCAGTACTTC.